This TCR beta chain was identified in a study of shared clonotypes between healthy human individuals. Study information: CD4 naive cells filled three plates per donor, CD4 memory three, CD8 naive two and CD8 memory one. Study-wide points: The study generally estimated greater richness for naive than memory subsets. Sequencing of the sorted subsets was shown by rarefaction to be incomplete despite large depth.

Naive CD8 cells lacked CD45RO and underwent positive selection for CCR7, leaving out terminally differentiated effector memory CD45RA+ cells. This CDR3 spans 12 amino acids. Trimming left V 6 bases short and J 6 bases short, with 13 bases between. Germline assignment: CDR1 SGHRS and CDR2 YFSETQ. Some clones are missing from TCRdb's copy, which holds only in-frame ones; the method was immunoSEQ multiplex PCR. This sample has approximately 1.9 million clones, with roughly 93% found just once. Of note for this clone: The antigen remains undetermined.

This rearrangement joins TRBV5-1 to TRBJ2-7; unclear D gene. Specimen: naive CD8+ T cells from PBMCs. The receptor's source is a man aged 18 to 29 in good health. Some clones in this sample may be carry-over from other donors' samples. The DNA for the CDR3 is TGCGCCAGCACAGACGACGTGTCCGAGCAGTACTTC. This gives the protein CASTDDVSEQYF.